The next 9 T cell receptor beta chains were all read from a single sample in a study of T cell changes during pregnancy in multiple sclerosis (dated by TCRdb to about 2019). Library generation was performed with the immunoSEQ multiplex PCR assay. In TCRdb, the immuneACCESS table is reduced to in-frame sequences with V and J assigned. These tables do not hold every clone; where another copy was compared, an unresolved V gene accounts for under half, and the others remain unexplained. The sample data list some 87,000 clones, and nearly 95% of these were observed just once. Approximately 1% of the sample is held by the ten biggest clonotypes. Sequencing used peripheral blood, obtained in the second trimester of pregnancy. The source is a female donor with multiple sclerosis, enrolled in a pregnancy study.

The V and J genes are TRBV15 and TRBJ1-5; D remains ambiguous. The V end lost 5 bases, the J end lost 1 base, and 15 bases lay between the germline ends. The germline V gene encodes CDR1 LNHNV and CDR2 YYDKDF (reference sequence). This CDR3 region has 16 residues. CDR3 region: CATSSRRSSSNQPQHF. CDR3 bases: TGTGCCACCAGCTCCCGGCGGTCTAGCAGCAATCAGCCCCAGCATTTT.

This clone appeared a few times. The rearrangement links TRBV2 to TRBJ2-2; D possibly corresponds to TRBD2 (5 bases). Germline lookup yields CDR1 SNHLY and CDR2 FYNNEI. The CDR3 contains 13 residues. Trimming stripped 3 bases from V and 9 bases from J, with 11 bases between. CDR3 loop: CASSEGVERELFF. The CDR3 bases are TGTGCCAGCAGTGAGGGAGTTGAAAGGGAGCTGTTTTTT.

The rearrangement joins TRBV5-1 to TRBJ1-1; the D is unclear. This CDR3 has 13 amino acids. Germline V gene lookup returns CDR1 SGHRS and CDR2 YFSETQ. Trimming shortened V by 3 bases and J by 1 base, and 7 bases separated the two germline ends. CDR3 in DNA: TGCGCCAGCAGCTCAGATACGAACACTGAAGCTTTCTTT. This gives the protein CASSSDTNTEAFF.

V usage is TRBV19 and J usage is TRBJ2-4; the D gene is possibly TRBD2 (6 bases). This CDR3 comprises 14 residues. CDR1 LNHDA and CDR2 SQIVND come from the germline V gene (reference sequence). V dropped 6 bases and J dropped 9 bases, with 18 bases sitting between them. In nucleotides, the CDR3 is TGTGCCAGTAGGGACATGCCGCGGGGACCCATTCAGTACTTC. It translates to CASRDMPRGPIQYF.

The chain combines TRBV5-1 with TRBJ1-3, with unresolved D. This CDR3 contains 16 residues. Trimming pared 4 bases from V and 0 bases from J, leaving 14 bases between. Germline V gene sequence: CDR1 SGHRS, CDR2 YFSETQ. CDR3 nucleotide sequence: TGCGCCAGCAGCATGGACCGCGTAATCTCTGGAAACACCATATATTTT. Translating gives CASSMDRVISGNTIYF.

The genes are TRBV5-4 and TRBJ2-6; D is unclear. Trimming removed 4 bases from V and 2 bases from J, with 7 bases in between. Germline CDR1 is SGHNT and CDR2 is YYREEE (reference sequence). CDR3 length: 14 amino acids. The DNA of the CDR3 is TGTGCCAGCAGCCACCCAGCTGGGGCCAACGTCCTGACTTTC. As protein: CASSHPAGANVLTF. The whole variable domain, remainder taken from reference TRBV5-4 and TRBJ2-6, is ETGVTQSPTHLIKTRGQQVTLRCSSQSGHNTVSWYQQALGQGPQFIFQYYREEENGRGNFPPRFSGLQFPNYSSELNVNALELDDSALYLCASSHPAGANVLTFGAGSRLTVL.

The rearrangement joins TRBV7-6 to TRBJ1-2, with D perhaps matching TRBD1 (5 bases). There are 13 residues in the CDR3. Germline V gene data show CDR1 as SGHVS and CDR2 as FNYEAQ. The germline V and J ends were trimmed by 2 bases and 4 bases, with 8 bases remaining between them. The CDR3 nucleotides are TGTGCCAGCAGCTTAAGTACAGGCTATGGCTACACCTTC. It codes for CASSLSTGYGYTF.

The chain has TRBV19 and TRBJ2-7; tentatively, D is TRBD1 (6 bases). This CDR3 contains 15 residues. V lost 3 bases to trimming and J lost 0 bases, with 12 bases between them. Germline values: CDR1 LNHDA, CDR2 SQIVND (reference sequence). CDR3 loop: CASSIKTGSSYEQYF. In nucleotides, the CDR3 is TGTGCCAGTAGTATTAAAACAGGGTCCTCCTACGAGCAGTACTTC.

The V gene is TRBV7-9, the J gene TRBJ1-1; no clear D gene. The V and J ends lost 5 bases and 4 bases respectively, with 8 bases between them. Germline V gene lookup returns CDR1 SEHNR and CDR2 FQNEAQ (reference sequence). The CDR3 spans 12 residues. CDR3 in amino acids: CASSPLSTEAFF. CDR3 DNA sequence: TGTGCCAGCAGCCCCCTGAGCACTGAAGCTTTCTTT. Filled out from reference TRBV7-9 and TRBJ1-1, the complete variable domain reads DTGVSQNPRHKITKRGQNVTFRCDPISEHNRLYWYRQTLGQGPEFLTYFQNEAQLEKSRLLSDRFSAERPKGSFSTLEIQRTEQGDSAMYLCASSPLSTEAFFGQGTRLTVV.